The 15 T cell receptor beta chains below come from one sample, sequenced in a study of blood T cell repertoires in COVID-19. Repertoires were generated with immunoSEQ multiplex PCR, while TCRdb's copy carries only in-frame clones and drops some. The table has about 200,000 clones, 84% seen once; the top ten hold approximately 13%. Material: peripheral blood. These receptors all come from a human donor in a cohort sampled during active COVID-19.

The chain employs TRBV18 and TRBJ1-3; TRBD1 matches 7 bases. The V gene's germline CDR1 is KGHSH and CDR2 LQKENI. V lost 0 bases to trimming and J lost 2 bases; unmatched junction nucleotides: 1. The CDR3 covers 15 residues. CDR3 DNA: TGTGCCAGCTCACCACCGGGGACAGCTGGAAACACCATATATTTT. Amino acid sequence: CASSPPGTAGNTIYF.

The genes are TRBV5-4 and TRBJ2-3, with D perhaps TRBD1 (7 bases). The CDR3 sequence is 16 residues long. Germline V CDR1 and CDR2: SGHNT, YYREEE (reference sequence). The V end lost 7 bases, the J end lost 2 bases, and 20 bases lay between the germline ends. CDR3 DNA: TGTGCCAGCCTCGAGCGCGGGACAGACCACACAGATACGCAGTATTTT. Residues: CASLERGTDHTDTQYF.

The chain recombines TRBV7-8 with TRBJ2-7, with a possible D match to TRBD1 (6 bases). The CDR3 has 12 amino acids. Looked up from germline, CDR1 is SGHVS and CDR2 is FQNEAQ. V lost 6 bases and J 0 bases, leaving 6 bases between the germline ends. The CDR3 nucleotides read TGTGCCAGCAGGGACAGCTCCTACGAGCAGTACTTC. It is translated as CASRDSSYEQYF.

V is TRBV5-5 and J is TRBJ1-1; perhaps TRBD1 as D (6 bases). This CDR3 is built from 16 residues. The germline V gene has CDR1 SGHKS and CDR2 YYEKEE (reference sequence). Deletions cut 5 bases from V and 3 bases from J, with 20 bases between. The chain's CDR3 is CASRPLLQGRYTEAFF. For the CDR3, the DNA is TGTGCCAGCAGGCCCCTATTACAGGGCCGTTACACTGAAGCTTTCTTT.

The rearrangement links TRBV28 to TRBJ1-1, with D perhaps matching TRBD1 (6 bases). Trimming stripped 4 bases from V and 0 bases from J, with 15 bases between. Germline loops: CDR1 MDHEN, CDR2 SYDVKM. The CDR3 is made up of 16 amino acids. The CDR3 region has the DNA TGTGCCAGCAGTTCTTGGACAGCCGAAATGAACACTGAAGCTTTCTTT. Residues: CASSSWTAEMNTEAFF. Based on the CDR3 plus reference TRBV28 and TRBJ1-1, the full variable domain is DVKVTQSSRYLVKRTGEKVFLECVQDMDHENMFWYRQDPGLGLRLIYFSYDVKMKEKGDIPEGYSVSREKKERFSLILESASTNQTSMYLCASSSWTAEMNTEAFFGQGTRLTVV.

The chain links TRBV19 to TRBJ2-1; D is perhaps TRBD1 (6 bases). The germline V gene encodes CDR1 LNHDA and CDR2 SQIVND (reference sequence). The CDR3 covers 14 residues. V lost 6 bases, J lost 5 bases, and 14 bases lay in between. CDR3 region: CASRDSTLHNEQFF. The CDR3 DNA reads TGTGCCAGTAGGGACAGCACTCTCCACAATGAGCAGTTCTTC.

V and J are TRBV15 and TRBJ2-2; TRBD2 is a possible D gene (5 bases). This CDR3 is built from 17 residues. The germline V and J ends were trimmed by 1 base and 4 bases, with 16 bases remaining between them. Germline values: CDR1 LNHNV, CDR2 YYDKDF (reference sequence). The CDR3 is CATSRVPGTIVTGELFF. For the CDR3, the DNA is TGTGCCACCAGCAGAGTGCCGGGAACCATTGTCACCGGGGAGCTGTTTTTT.

The V and J genes are TRBV19 and TRBJ1-4; D not resolved. Trimming left V 5 bases short and J 8 bases short, with 9 bases between. Germline lookup yields CDR1 LNHDA and CDR2 SQIVND (reference sequence). The CDR3 covers 12 residues. In DNA, the CDR3 is TGTGCCAGTAGTTCCGGTTGGGAAAAACTGTTTTTT. Amino acid sequence: CASSSGWEKLFF.

The chain carries TRBV2 and TRBJ1-1, with 10 bases aligning to TRBD1. The trim removed 6 bases at V and 0 bases at J, leaving 4 bases unmatched. Germline CDR1 reads SNHLY; CDR2 reads FYNNEI. The CDR3 contains 15 residues. This CDR3 is CASRRQGAMNTEAFF. DNA for the CDR3: TGTGCCAGCAGGAGACAGGGGGCGATGAACACTGAAGCTTTCTTT.

This chain uses TRBV10-3 with TRBJ2-7; a weak D match, TRBD1 (6 bases). Deletions cut 4 bases from V and 7 bases from J, with 20 bases between. CDR1 ENHRY and CDR2 SYGVKD come from the germline V gene. The length of the CDR3 is 15 residues. The CDR3 DNA reads as TGTGCCATCAGTGGGGGGCAGGGCTTTTCGAGTGAGCAGTACTTC. Amino acid sequence: CAISGGQGFSSEQYF.

The CDR3 DNA reads as TGTGCCAGCAGTTTTGGCGGTAATTCACCCCTCCACTTT. It translates to CASSFGGNSPLHF. The chain has TRBV12-3 or TRBV12-4 and TRBJ1-6, with unresolved D. Trimming removed 3 bases from V and 6 bases from J, with 6 bases in between. This CDR3 has 13 amino acids.

The chain joins TRBV19 to TRBJ2-2; 9 positions match TRBD1. Unmatched junction bases numbered 6, after V lost 7 bases and J lost 0 bases. The CDR3 covers 16 residues. CDR1 and CDR2 (germline): LNHDA, SQIVND (reference sequence). The CDR3 region has the DNA TGTGCCAGTAAGGTCTGGGACAGGGCGAACACCGGGGAGCTGTTTTTT. Encoded protein: CASKVWDRANTGELFF.

This clone appeared a few times. DNA for the CDR3: TGTGCCAGCAGCGTCGACAGGGATCAGGGCTACACCTTC. This encodes CASSVDRDQGYTF. V and J are TRBV5-4 and TRBJ1-2; 7 bases match TRBD1. The ends lost 4 bases at V and 8 bases at J; junction bases unmatched: 8. This CDR3 spans 13 amino acids. CDR1 and CDR2 (germline): SGHNT, YYREEE (reference sequence).

The rearrangement uses TRBV4-2 and TRBJ1-1; no firm D call. This CDR3 contains 16 residues. V lost 4 bases and J 1 base, leaving 16 bases between the germline ends. CDR1 and CDR2 from the germline V gene are LGHNA and YNFKEQ. The CDR3 loop reads CASSLPDTSRNTEAFF. The CDR3 DNA reads as TGTGCCAGCAGCCTCCCCGACACCTCACGGAACACTGAAGCTTTCTTT.

The chain carries TRBV11-2 and TRBJ2-1, with 10 nucleotides matching TRBD2. Trimming at V came to 3 bases and at J to 7 bases, leaving 9 bases not matched to a gene. The CDR3 runs to 16 residues. Germline assignment: CDR1 SGHAT and CDR2 FQNNGV. The CDR3 spells CASSFGGTSVWNEQFF. CDR3 coding DNA: TGTGCCAGCAGCTTTGGCGGGACTAGCGTGTGGAATGAGCAGTTCTTC. Supplemented by reference TRBV11-2 and TRBJ2-1, the full variable domain reads EAGVAQSPRYKIIEKRQSVAFWCNPISGHATLYWYQQILGQGPKLLIQFQNNGVVDDSQLPKDRFSAERLKGVDSTLKIQPAKLEDSAVYLCASSFGGTSVWNEQFFGPGTRLTVL.